Listed below are T cell receptor beta chains from one sample, sequenced in a study of T cell responses to AZD1222 COVID-19 vaccine. The repertoire was sequenced with immunoSEQ multiplex PCR; TCRdb's copy has only in-frame clones and lacks some. The table has 95,000 to 100,000 clones, approximately 90% seen once; the top ten hold 12%. The sequencing used peripheral blood, collected on day 0 of AZD1222 vaccination. Every receptor here comes from an adult in good health. Each CDR3 is given with its conserved first and last residue. A D gene is named only where the DNA matches it firmly.

TGCGCCAGCAGCCGAGGACTAGCGGGAGGGCCTGATGAGCAGTTCTTC	CASSRGLAGGPDEQFF	TRBD2	TRBJ2-1	TRBV4-3
TGCGCCAGCAGCCAAGTCAAACTAGCGGCGGCTGGTGGGCAGTACTTC	CASSQVKLAAAGGQYF	TRBD2	TRBJ2-7	TRBV4-3
TGCGCCAGCAGCCAACCCGGGACGGATACGCAGTATTTT	CASSQPGTDTQYF	.	TRBJ2-3	TRBV4-1
TGTGCCAGCAGTCCAGGGGTGCGCAATCAGCCCCAGCATTTT	CASSPGVRNQPQHF	.	TRBJ1-5	TRBV6-5
TGTGCCACAAAAGGAAGCGGGACAGCCACAGATACGCAGTATTTT	CATKGSGTATDTQYF	.	TRBJ2-3	TRBV19
TGCGCCAGCAGCCAAGGACCCTCAACTAATGAAAAACTGTTTTTT	CASSQGPSTNEKLFF	.	TRBJ1-4	TRBV4-3
TGCGCCAGCAGCTTGGGGCCCAGCTCCTATAATTCACCCCTCCACTTT	CASSLGPSSYNSPLHF	.	TRBJ1-6	TRBV5-1
TGTGCCAGCAGCAAACAGGGAGAGAATTCACCCCTCCACTTT	CASSKQGENSPLHF	.	TRBJ1-6	TRBV5-6
TGCGCCAGCAGCCCCAACGGACAGTCCACAGATACGCAGTATTTT	CASSPNGQSTDTQYF	.	TRBJ2-3	TRBV5-1
TGTGCCAGCAGCCCCCGGGGAGGCACAGGGGACACTGAAGCTTTCTTT	CASSPRGGTGDTEAFF	TRBD1	TRBJ1-1	TRBV7-2
TGTGCCAGCAGCCAAATCCGGGACAGGGGGACCGGGGAGCTGTTTTTT	CASSQIRDRGTGELFF	TRBD1	TRBJ2-2	TRBV14
TGTGCCAGCAGCTCTAGCGGGAGACTCACAGATACGCAGTATTTT	CASSSSGRLTDTQYF	TRBD2	TRBJ2-3	TRBV11-3
TGTGCAGCTGGCCAGGATAGCAATCAGCCCCAGCATTTT	CAAGQDSNQPQHF	.	TRBJ1-5	TRBV19
TGTGCCAGCAGTTACCTTGGGGCGGCAACTAATGAAAAACTGTTTTTT	CASSYLGAATNEKLFF	.	TRBJ1-4	TRBV27
TGTGCCAGCAGTCGCCAGGGTAGGTCCTACGAGCAGTACTTC	CASSRQGRSYEQYF	.	TRBJ2-7	TRBV6-5
TGTGCCAGCAGCGTAGGGCCAGGGGCGGTTGAAGCTTTCTTT	CASSVGPGAVEAFF	.	TRBJ1-1	TRBV9
TGTGCCAGTAGTACCCGACAGGGGACGGGCAATGAGCAGTTCTTC	CASSTRQGTGNEQFF	TRBD1	TRBJ2-1	TRBV19